The next 11 T cell receptor beta chains were all read from a single sample in a study of blood T cell repertoires in COVID-19. Clones were read by immunoSEQ multiplex PCR, and TCRdb kept only the in-frame ones, dropping some. The table has 150,000 or so clones, about 79% seen once. The sample was peripheral blood. These receptors all stem from a woman aged 45 to 65 in a cohort sampled during active or convalescent COVID-19.

The chain carries TRBV5-1 and TRBJ1-6; D is uncertain. The ends were cut back, 0 bases at V and 7 bases at J, with 5 bases in the middle. This CDR3 has 13 residues. Germline V gene sequence: CDR1 SGHRS, CDR2 YFSETQ. The CDR3 DNA reads TGCGCCAGCAGCTTGGATTCAAATTCACCCCTCCACTTT. Amino acid sequence: CASSLDSNSPLHF.

V is TRBV2 and J is TRBJ2-5; 14 nucleotides match TRBD2. The junction had 6 bases not matched to a gene; V was cut back by 4 bases and J by 5 bases. Germline V gene data show CDR1 as SNHLY and CDR2 as FYNNEI. This CDR3 is built from 16 residues. In DNA, the CDR3 is TGTGCCAGCAGTGTGGGACTAGCGGGGGTCGGGGAGACCCAGTACTTC. Protein product: CASSVGLAGVGETQYF.

The rearrangement uses TRBV19 and TRBJ1-1; D is ambiguous. The CDR3 is made up of 15 amino acids. CDR1 is LNHDA and CDR2 is SQIVND in the germline V gene (reference sequence). V shed 7 bases and J shed 4 bases, with 19 bases lying between them. CDR3 sequence (DNA): TGTGCCAGTATGGGTGGGTGGGGAGGTGGCACTGAAGCTTTCTTT. Amino acids: CASMGGWGGGTEAFF.

This chain uses TRBV5-5 with TRBJ1-5, with 8 bases that match TRBD1. There are 15 residues in the CDR3. V lost 2 bases to trimming and J lost 6 bases; unmatched junction nucleotides: 7. Germline assignment: CDR1 SGHKS and CDR2 YYEKEE (reference sequence). CDR3: CASSFRQGNAQPQHF. CDR3 DNA: TGTGCCAGCAGCTTCAGACAGGGGAATGCTCAGCCCCAGCATTTT.

The chain recombines TRBV19 with TRBJ2-1, with a tentative D call TRBD2 (7 bases). The CDR3 length is 14 residues. Trimming left V 5 bases short and J 6 bases short, with 14 bases between. Per germline, CDR1 LNHDA and CDR2 SQIVND (reference sequence). As DNA, the CDR3 is TGTGCCAGTAGTGAGGGGGGGCTTTTCAATGAGCAGTTCTTC. Residues: CASSEGGLFNEQFF.

The chain has TRBV29-1 and TRBJ1-2, with D hard to call. Between the trimmed V and J ends, which lost 0 bases and 5 bases, there was a span of 10 bases. CDR3 length: 13 amino acids. CDR1 and CDR2 (germline): SQVTM, ANQGSEA. The CDR3 bases are TGCAGCGTTGAAGATGGGAGGAGTTATGGCTACACCTTC. Protein product: CSVEDGRSYGYTF.

The J gene is TRBJ1-1, the V gene TRBV5-1, with 12 bases that match TRBD1. V was clipped by 1 base and J by 0 bases; unmatched bases: 4. CDR3 size: 17 residues. Germline V gene sequence: CDR1 SGHRS, CDR2 YFSETQ. Written as DNA, the CDR3 is TGCGCCAGCAGCTTGCGGGGACAGGGGGCCCTGAACACTGAAGCTTTCTTT. Translation gives CASSLRGQGALNTEAFF.

The chain carries TRBV11-1 and TRBJ2-7, with a tentative D call TRBD1 (5 bases). Germline V gives CDR1 SGHAT, CDR2 FQDESV (reference sequence). The CDR3 has 14 amino acids. The V end lost 5 bases, the J end lost 3 bases, and 14 bases lay between the germline ends. The CDR3 loop reads CASSPGSTFYEQYF. CDR3 sequence (DNA): TGTGCCAGCAGCCCAGGGTCAACGTTCTACGAGCAGTACTTC.

This rearrangement joins TRBV12-3 or TRBV12-4 to TRBJ1-6; 9 bases fit TRBD1. Trimming at V came to 6 bases and at J to 9 bases, leaving 3 bases not matched to a gene. The CDR3 is made up of 13 amino acids. The CDR3 coding sequence is TGTGCCAGCAGCCTGACAGGGGGTTCACCCCTCCACTTT. Its protein is CASSLTGGSPLHF.

J is TRBJ1-5 and V is TRBV12-3 or TRBV12-4; no definite D call. This CDR3 is built from 13 residues. Trimming cost V 2 bases and J 4 bases, with 6 bases left between them. The CDR3 DNA is TGTGCCAGCAGTTTACAGACTAATCAGCCCCAGCATTTT. Residues: CASSLQTNQPQHF.

J is TRBJ1-2 and V is TRBV29-1; a weak D match, TRBD1 (6 bases). Germline CDR1 is SQVTM and CDR2 is ANQGSEA. Trimming took 2 bases from V and 3 from J, leaving 13 bases between them. This CDR3 spans 14 amino acids. In DNA, the CDR3 is TGCAGCGTTGAACGCAGGGGCGAGGACTATGGCTACACCTTC. Translation: CSVERRGEDYGYTF.